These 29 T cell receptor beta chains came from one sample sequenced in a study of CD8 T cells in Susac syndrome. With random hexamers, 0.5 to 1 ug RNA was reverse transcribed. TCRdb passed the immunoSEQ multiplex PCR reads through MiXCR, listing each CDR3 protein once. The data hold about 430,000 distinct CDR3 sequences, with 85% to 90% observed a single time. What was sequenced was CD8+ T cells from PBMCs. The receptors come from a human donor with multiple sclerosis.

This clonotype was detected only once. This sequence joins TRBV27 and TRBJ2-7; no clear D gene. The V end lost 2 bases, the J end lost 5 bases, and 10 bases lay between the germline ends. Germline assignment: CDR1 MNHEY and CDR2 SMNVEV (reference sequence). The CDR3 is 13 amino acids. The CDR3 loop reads CASSLAVSHEQYF. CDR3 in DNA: TGTGCCAGCAGTTTAGCGGTTTCCCACGAGCAGTACTTC.

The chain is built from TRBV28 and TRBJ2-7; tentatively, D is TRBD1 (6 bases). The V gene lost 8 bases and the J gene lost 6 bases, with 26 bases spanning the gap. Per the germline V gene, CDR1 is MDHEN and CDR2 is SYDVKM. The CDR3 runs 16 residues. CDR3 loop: CASSLKGELNPSEQYF. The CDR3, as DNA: TGTGCCAGCTCCCTTAAGGGGGAGCTCAACCCTAGCGAGCAGTACTTC.

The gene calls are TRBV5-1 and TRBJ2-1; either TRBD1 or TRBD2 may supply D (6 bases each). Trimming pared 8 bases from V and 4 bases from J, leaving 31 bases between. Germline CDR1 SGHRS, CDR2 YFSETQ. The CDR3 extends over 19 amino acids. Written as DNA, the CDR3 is TGCGCCAGTAGCCCCATCCCCGGGGGCTCCTTCAACGAATACAATGAGCAGTTCTTC. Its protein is CASSPIPGGSFNEYNEQFF. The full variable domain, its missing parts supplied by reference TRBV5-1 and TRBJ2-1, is KAGVTQTPRYLIKTRGQQVTLSCSPISGHRSVSWYQQTPGQGLQFLFEYFSETQRNKGNFPGRFSGRQFSNSRSEMNVSTLELGDSALYLCASSPIPGGSFNEYNEQFFGPGTRLTVL.

CDR3 region: CATSRSRVAGGGNEQFF. The CDR3 nucleotides read TGTGCCACCAGCAGATCTCGGGTAGCGGGAGGCGGCAATGAGCAGTTCTTC. This rearrangement joins TRBV15 to TRBJ2-1; the match to TRBD2 covers 10 bases. Germline CDR1 is LNHNV and CDR2 is YYDKDF (reference sequence). This CDR3 spans 17 amino acids. V was clipped by 2 bases and J by 6 bases; unmatched bases: 10.

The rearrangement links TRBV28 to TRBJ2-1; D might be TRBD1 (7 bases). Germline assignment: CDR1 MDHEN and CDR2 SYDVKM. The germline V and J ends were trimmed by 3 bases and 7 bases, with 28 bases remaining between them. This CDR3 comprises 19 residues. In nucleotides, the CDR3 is TGTGCCAGCAGTTTGACGTTGGGCGGGCGGGACAGACCTTTGAATGAGCAGTTCTTC. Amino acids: CASSLTLGGRDRPLNEQFF.

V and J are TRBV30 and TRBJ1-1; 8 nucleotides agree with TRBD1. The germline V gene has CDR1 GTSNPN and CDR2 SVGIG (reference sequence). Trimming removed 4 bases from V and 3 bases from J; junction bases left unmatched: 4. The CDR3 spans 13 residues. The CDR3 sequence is CAWTPGGHTEAFF. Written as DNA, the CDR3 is TGTGCCTGGACCCCAGGGGGCCACACTGAAGCTTTCTTT.

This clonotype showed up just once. CDR3 bases: TGCAGCGTTCACGAAGGGGGGGTTGAGCAGTTCTTC. This translates into CSVHEGGVEQFF. This chain connects TRBV29-1 to TRBJ2-1, with D maybe TRBD2 (7 bases). Germline-derived CDR1 and CDR2 are SQVTM and ANQGSEA. V lost 5 bases and J 9 bases, leaving 14 bases between the germline ends. This CDR3 is 12 amino acids long.

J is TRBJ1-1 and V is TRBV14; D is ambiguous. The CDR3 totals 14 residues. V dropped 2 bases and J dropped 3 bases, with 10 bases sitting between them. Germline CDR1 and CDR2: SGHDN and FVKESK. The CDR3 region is CASSQRAADTEAFF. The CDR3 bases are TGTGCCAGCAGCCAAAGGGCGGCGGACACTGAAGCTTTCTTT. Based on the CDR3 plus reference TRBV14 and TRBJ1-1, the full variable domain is EAGVTQFPSHSVIEKGQTVTLRCDPISGHDNLYWYRRVMGKEIKFLLHFVKESKQDESGMPNNRFLAERTGGTYSTLKVQPAELEDSGVYFCASSQRAADTEAFFGQGTRLTVV.

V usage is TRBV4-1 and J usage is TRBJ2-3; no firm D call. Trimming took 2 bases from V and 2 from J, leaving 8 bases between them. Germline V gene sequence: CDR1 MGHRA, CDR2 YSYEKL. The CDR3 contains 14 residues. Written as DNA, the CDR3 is TGCGCCAGCAGCCAACCGGACCTCACAGATACGCAGTATTTT. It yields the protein CASSQPDLTDTQYF.

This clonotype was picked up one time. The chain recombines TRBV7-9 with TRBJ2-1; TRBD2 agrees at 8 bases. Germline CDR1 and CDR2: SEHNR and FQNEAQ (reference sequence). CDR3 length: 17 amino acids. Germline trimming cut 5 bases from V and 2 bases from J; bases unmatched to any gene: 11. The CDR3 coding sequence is TGTGCCAGCAGCCCCCAGCAGCGGCGGGAGGCCTACAATGAGCAGTTCTTC. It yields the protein CASSPQQRREAYNEQFF.

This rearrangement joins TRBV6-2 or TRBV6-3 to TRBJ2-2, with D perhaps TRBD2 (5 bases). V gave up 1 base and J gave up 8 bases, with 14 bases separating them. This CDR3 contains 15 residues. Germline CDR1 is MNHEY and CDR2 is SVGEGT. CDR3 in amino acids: CASSYFGSGWGELFF. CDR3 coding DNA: TGTGCCAGCAGTTACTTCGGCAGCGGCTGGGGGGAGCTGTTTTTT.

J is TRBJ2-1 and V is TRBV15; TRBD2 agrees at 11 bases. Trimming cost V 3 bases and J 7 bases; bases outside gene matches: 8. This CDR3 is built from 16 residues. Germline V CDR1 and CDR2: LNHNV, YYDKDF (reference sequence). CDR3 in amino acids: CATSREVGTSGNEQFF. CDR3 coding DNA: TGTGCCACCAGCAGGGAGGTGGGGACTAGCGGTAATGAGCAGTTCTTC.

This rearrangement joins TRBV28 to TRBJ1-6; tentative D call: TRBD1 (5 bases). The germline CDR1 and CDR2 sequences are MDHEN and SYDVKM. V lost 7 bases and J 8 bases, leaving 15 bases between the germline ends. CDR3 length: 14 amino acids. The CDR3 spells CASISNLGDSPLHF. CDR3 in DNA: TGTGCCAGCATCTCTAACCTAGGGGATTCACCCCTCCACTTT.

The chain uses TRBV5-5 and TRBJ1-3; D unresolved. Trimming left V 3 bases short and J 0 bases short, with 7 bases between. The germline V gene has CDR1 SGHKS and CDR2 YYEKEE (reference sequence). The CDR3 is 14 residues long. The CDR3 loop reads CASSSGSSGNTIYF. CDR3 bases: TGTGCCAGCAGCTCCGGTAGCTCTGGAAACACCATATATTTT.

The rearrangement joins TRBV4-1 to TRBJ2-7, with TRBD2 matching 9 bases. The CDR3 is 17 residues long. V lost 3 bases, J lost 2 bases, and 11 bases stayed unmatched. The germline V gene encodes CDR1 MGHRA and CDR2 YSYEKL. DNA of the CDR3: TGCGCCAGCAGCCAGGAACTTGCAGCGGGAGGAGCCTACGAGCAGTACTTC. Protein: CASSQELAAGGAYEQYF.

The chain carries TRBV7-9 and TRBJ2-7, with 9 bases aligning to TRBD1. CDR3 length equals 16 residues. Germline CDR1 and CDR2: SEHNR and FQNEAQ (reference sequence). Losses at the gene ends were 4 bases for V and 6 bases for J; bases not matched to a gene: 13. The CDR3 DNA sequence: TGTGCCAGCAGCTACCCAAAGGGACAGGGTGAGGGCGAGCAGTACTTC. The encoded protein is CASSYPKGQGEGEQYF.

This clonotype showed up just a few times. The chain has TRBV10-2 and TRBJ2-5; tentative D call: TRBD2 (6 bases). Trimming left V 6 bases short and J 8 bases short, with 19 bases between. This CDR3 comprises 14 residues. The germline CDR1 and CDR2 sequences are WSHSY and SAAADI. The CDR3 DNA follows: TGCGCCAGCAGCGGGACTTCCGGGGGATCTACCCAGTACTTC. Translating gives CASSGTSGGSTQYF.

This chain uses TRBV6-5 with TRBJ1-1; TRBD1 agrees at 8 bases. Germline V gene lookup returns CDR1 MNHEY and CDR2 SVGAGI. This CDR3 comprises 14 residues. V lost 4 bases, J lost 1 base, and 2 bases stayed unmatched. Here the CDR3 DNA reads TGTGCCAGCAGTTGGGGACAGGCGAACACTGAAGCTTTCTTT. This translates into CASSWGQANTEAFF.

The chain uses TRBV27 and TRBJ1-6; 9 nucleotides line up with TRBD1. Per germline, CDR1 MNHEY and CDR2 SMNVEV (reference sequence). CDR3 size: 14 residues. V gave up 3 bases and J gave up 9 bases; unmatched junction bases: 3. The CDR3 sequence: CASSFGTGSSPLHF. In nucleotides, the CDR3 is TGTGCCAGCAGTTTTGGGACAGGGTCTTCACCCCTCCACTTT.

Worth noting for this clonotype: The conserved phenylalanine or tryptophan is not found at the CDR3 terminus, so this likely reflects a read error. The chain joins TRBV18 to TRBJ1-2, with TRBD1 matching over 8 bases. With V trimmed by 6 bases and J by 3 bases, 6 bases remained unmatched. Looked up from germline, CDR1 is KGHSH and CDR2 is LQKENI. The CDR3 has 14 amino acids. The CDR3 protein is CASSPGQGYYGYTS. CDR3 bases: TGTGCCAGCTCGCCCGGACAGGGATACTATGGCTACACCTCC.

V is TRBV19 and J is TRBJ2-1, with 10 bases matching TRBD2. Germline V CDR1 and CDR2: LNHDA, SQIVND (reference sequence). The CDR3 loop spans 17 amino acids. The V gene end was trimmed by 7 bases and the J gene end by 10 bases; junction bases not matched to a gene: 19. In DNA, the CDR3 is TGTGCCAGTATGCCCCGTCCACTAGCGGGGTTCAAAGAGGAGCAGTTCTTC. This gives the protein CASMPRPLAGFKEEQFF.

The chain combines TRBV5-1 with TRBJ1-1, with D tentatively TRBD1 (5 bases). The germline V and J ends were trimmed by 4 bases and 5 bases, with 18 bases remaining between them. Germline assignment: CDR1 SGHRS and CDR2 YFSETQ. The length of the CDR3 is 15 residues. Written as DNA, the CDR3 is TGCGCCAGCAGCCCACCCGGGACGGAGGAAACTGAAGCTTTCTTT. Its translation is CASSPPGTEETEAFF.

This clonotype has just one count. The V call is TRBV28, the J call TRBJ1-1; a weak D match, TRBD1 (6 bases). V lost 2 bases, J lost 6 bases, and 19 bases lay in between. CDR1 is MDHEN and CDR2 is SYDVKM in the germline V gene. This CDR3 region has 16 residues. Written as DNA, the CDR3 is TGTGCCAGCAGTTTACGACTCCGGCAGGGGATTCCTGAAGCTTTCTTT. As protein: CASSLRLRQGIPEAFF.

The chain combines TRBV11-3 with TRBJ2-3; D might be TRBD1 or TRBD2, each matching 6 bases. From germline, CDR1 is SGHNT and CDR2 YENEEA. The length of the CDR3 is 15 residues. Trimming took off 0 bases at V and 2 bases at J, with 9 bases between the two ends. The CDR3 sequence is CASSLEGGVTDTQYF. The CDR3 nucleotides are TGTGCCAGCAGCTTAGAGGGGGGCGTCACAGATACGCAGTATTTT.

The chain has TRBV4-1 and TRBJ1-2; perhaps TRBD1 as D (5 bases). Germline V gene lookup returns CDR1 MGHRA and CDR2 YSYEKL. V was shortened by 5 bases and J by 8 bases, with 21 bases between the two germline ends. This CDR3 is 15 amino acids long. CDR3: CASSARDQDIKGYTF. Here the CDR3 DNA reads TGCGCCAGCAGCGCCCGCGACCAGGACATTAAAGGCTACACCTTC.

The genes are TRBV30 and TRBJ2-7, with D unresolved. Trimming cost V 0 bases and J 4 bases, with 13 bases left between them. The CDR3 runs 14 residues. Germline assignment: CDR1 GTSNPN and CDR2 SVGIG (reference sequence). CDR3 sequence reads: CAWSVRGRPYEQYF. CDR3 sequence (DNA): TGTGCCTGGAGTGTACGAGGACGGCCATACGAGCAGTACTTC.

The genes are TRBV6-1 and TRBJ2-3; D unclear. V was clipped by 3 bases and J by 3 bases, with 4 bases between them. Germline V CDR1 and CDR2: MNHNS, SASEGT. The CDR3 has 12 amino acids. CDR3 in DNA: TGTGCCAGCAGTGACAGGACAGATACGCAGTATTTT. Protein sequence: CASSDRTDTQYF.

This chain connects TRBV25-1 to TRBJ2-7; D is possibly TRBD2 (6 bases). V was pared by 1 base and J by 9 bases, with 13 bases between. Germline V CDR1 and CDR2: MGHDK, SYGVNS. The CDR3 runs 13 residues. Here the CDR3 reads CASSESVAGRQYF. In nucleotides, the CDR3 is TGTGCCAGCAGTGAATCGGTGGCCGGGAGGCAGTACTTC.

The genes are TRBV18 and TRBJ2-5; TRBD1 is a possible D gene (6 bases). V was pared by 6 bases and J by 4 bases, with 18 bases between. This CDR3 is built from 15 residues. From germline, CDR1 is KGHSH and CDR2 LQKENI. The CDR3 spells CASSLSRRGGETQYF. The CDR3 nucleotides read TGTGCCAGCTCCCTAAGCCGCCGAGGGGGAGAGACCCAGTACTTC.